This is a list of T cell receptor beta chains from one sample in a study of T cell repertoires in aging, cancer and after chemotherapy. Each CDR3 protein is one row after TCRdb ran MiXCR on the multiplex PCR reads. The profile shows approximately 13,000 distinct CDR3 sequences, less than 30% of them singletons. The sample comprised blood. The origin of the receptors is a human donor in good health. Each CDR3 is given with its conserved first and last residue. A D gene is named only where the DNA matches it firmly. Expanded clones get a size class; other rows say once, few or many, or leave the size out.

j_call	clone_size	v_call	d_call	cdr3_aa	cdr3_nt
TRBJ2-7	NA	TRBV12-3/TRBV12-4	TRBD1	CASSATPGTGDYEQYF	TGTGCCAGCAGCGCAACCCCCGGGACAGGGGACTACGAGCAGTACTTC
TRBJ1-6	medium-sized	TRBV6-5	TRBD1	CASSYSRTGDSPLHF	TGTGCCAGCAGTTACTCGAGGACAGGGGATTCACCCCTCCACTTT
TRBJ2-2	medium-sized	TRBV11-1	TRBD1	CASRRQGTGELFF	TGTGCCAGCAGGAGACAGGGTACCGGGGAGCTGTTTTTT
TRBJ1-6	NA	TRBV6-5	NA	CASSYSVAFSYNSPLHF	TGTGCCAGCAGTTACTCGGTTGCCTTCTCCTATAATTCACCCCTCCACTTT
TRBJ1-3	NA	TRBV7-3	NA	CASSAQGAGNTIYF	TGTGCCAGCAGCGCACAGGGAGCTGGAAACACCATATATTTT
TRBJ2-2	medium-sized	TRBV7-9	NA	CASSYLNGELFF	TGTGCCAGCAGCTACCTGAACGGGGAGCTGTTTTTT
TRBJ2-5	medium-sized	TRBV29-1	TRBD1	CSVEEGGRETQYF	TGCAGCGTTGAAGAAGGGGGCCGAGAGACCCAGTACTTC
TRBJ2-5	NA	TRBV20-1	TRBD1	CSASRTGRETQYF	TGCAGTGCTAGCCGGACAGGGAGGGAGACCCAGTACTTC
TRBJ2-2	NA	TRBV6-5	TRBD2	CASSPGGAYTGELFF	TGTGCCAGCAGCCCCGGGGGGGCCTACACCGGGGAGCTGTTTTTT
TRBJ2-5	few	TRBV10-1	NA	CASSARVGETQYF	TGCGCCAGCAGCGCCCGGGTCGGGGAGACCCAGTACTTC
TRBJ2-7	few	TRBV18	TRBD1	CASSPPRGQGTYEQYF	TGTGCCAGCTCACCACCGCGGGGACAGGGGACTTACGAGCAGTACTTC
TRBJ1-5	few	TRBV18	TRBD1	CASVRDSNQPQHF	TGTGCCAGTGTCCGGGACAGTAATCAGCCCCAGCATTTT
TRBJ1-2	NA	TRBV25-1	TRBD1	CASSGRTGNGYTF	TGTGCCAGCAGTGGGAGGACAGGGAATGGCTACACCTTC
TRBJ2-1	few	TRBV7-2	NA	CASSLGGGDFYNEQFF	TGTGCCAGCAGCCTAGGAGGGGGGGACTTCTACAATGAGCAGTTCTTC
TRBJ2-7	medium-sized	TRBV15	NA	CATSRNGAPYEQYF	TGTGCCACCAGCAGAAATGGGGCCCCCTACGAGCAGTACTTC
TRBJ1-1	medium-sized	TRBV12-3/TRBV12-4	NA	CASSLRVEAFF	TGTGCCAGCAGTTTACGTGTAGAAGCTTTCTTT
TRBJ1-6	NA	TRBV19	NA	CTCVGVGNSPLHF	TGTACCTGTGTCGGGGTGGGCAATTCACCCCTCCACTTT
TRBJ1-2	few	TRBV28	NA	CASRLTGNYGYTF	TGTGCCAGCAGACTTACAGGGAACTATGGCTACACCTTC
TRBJ2-3	NA	TRBV6-4	NA	CASGAGHTDTQYF	TGTGCCAGCGGGGCAGGTCACACAGATACGCAGTATTTT
TRBJ1-1	few	TRBV7-2	NA	CASSPRHYWNTEAFF	TGTGCCAGCAGCCCTCGACACTACTGGAACACTGAAGCTTTCTTT
TRBJ1-1	NA	TRBV6-2/TRBV6-3	NA	CASTKGGGLLNTEAFF	TGTGCCAGCACCAAGGGGGGGGGGCTGCTGAACACTGAAGCTTTCTTT
TRBJ1-2	NA	TRBV6-5	NA	CASSSDSNYGYTF	TGTGCCAGCAGCTCGGACAGTAACTATGGCTACACCTTC
TRBJ1-3	medium-sized	TRBV10-3	NA	CAISESTRGGNTIYF	TGTGCCATCAGTGAGTCAACTCGAGGTGGAAACACCATATATTTT
TRBJ2-3	NA	TRBV5-1	TRBD2	CASSLLTSGSTDTQYF	TGCGCCAGCAGCTTACTGACTAGCGGTAGCACAGATACGCAGTATTTT
TRBJ1-2	medium-sized	TRBV12-3/TRBV12-4	TRBD1	CASRGQGNYGYTF	TGTGCCAGCAGAGGACAGGGAAATTATGGCTACACCTTC
TRBJ2-1	NA	TRBV13	TRBD2	CASSSLAGGPNNEQFF	TGTGCCAGCAGCTCATTAGCGGGGGGGCCGAACAATGAGCAGTTCTTC
TRBJ1-1	NA	TRBV13	NA	CASSRRASGGYTEAFF	TGTGCCAGCAGCCGCCGGGCCTCTGGAGGATACACTGAAGCTTTCTTT
TRBJ1-5	NA	TRBV25-1	NA	CASSDSGATQPQHF	TGTGCCAGCAGTGATTCAGGGGCAACCCAGCCCCAGCATTTT
TRBJ1-5	NA	TRBV4-2	NA	CASSLHGNQPQHF	TGTGCCAGCAGCTTGCATGGGAATCAGCCCCAGCATTTT
TRBJ2-7	few	TRBV28	TRBD1	CASTDRAAYEQYF	TGTGCCAGTACGGACAGGGCGGCCTACGAGCAGTACTTC
TRBJ1-6	medium-sized	TRBV19	NA	CASGTGGSGSPLHF	TGTGCCAGTGGGACGGGAGGCTCAGGTTCACCCCTCCACTTT
TRBJ2-1	medium-sized	TRBV19	TRBD2	CASNSAGAVYNEQFF	TGTGCCAGTAACTCAGCGGGGGCCGTCTACAATGAGCAGTTCTTC